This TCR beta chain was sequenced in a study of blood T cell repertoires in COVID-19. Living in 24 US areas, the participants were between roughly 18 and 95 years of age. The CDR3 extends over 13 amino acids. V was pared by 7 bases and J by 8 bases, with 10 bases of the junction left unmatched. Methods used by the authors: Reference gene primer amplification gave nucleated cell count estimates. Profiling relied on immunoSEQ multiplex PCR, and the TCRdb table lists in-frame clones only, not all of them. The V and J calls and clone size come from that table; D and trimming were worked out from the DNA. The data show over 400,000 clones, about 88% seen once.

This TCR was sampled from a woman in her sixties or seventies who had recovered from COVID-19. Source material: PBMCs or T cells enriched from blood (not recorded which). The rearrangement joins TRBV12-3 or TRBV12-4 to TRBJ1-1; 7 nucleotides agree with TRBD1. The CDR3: CASTAQGFNEAFF. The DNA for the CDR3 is TGTGCCAGCACTGCACAGGGGTTTAACGAAGCTTTCTTT.